This record concerns one T cell receptor beta chain sequence. No antigen is known for it. Profiling relied on immunoSEQ multiplex PCR, and the TCRdb table lists in-frame clones only, not all of them. This sample has fewer than 55,000 clones, with about 92% found just once. The CDR3 contains 13 residues. Unmatched junction bases numbered 3, after V lost 3 bases and J lost 8 bases. Germline V gene data show CDR1 as MNHEY and CDR2 as SMNVEV (reference sequence). The sample is drawn from a study of Tregs in tolerant kidney transplant recipients. Related graft donors supplied nonmyeloablative bone marrow transplants, and mixed chimerism was transient. Study conclusions and caveats: Expanding Tregs on activated donor B cells appeared to best identify donor-specific TCRbeta clones. Tolerant patients' donor-specific Tregs expanded beyond overall Tregs, suggesting antigen-driven growth.

The chain couples TRBV27 to TRBJ2-1, with 8 bases that match TRBD2. This TCR derives from a human patient who received a combined kidney and bone marrow transplant. Certain T cells may be donor cells from the graft. Sequences were derived from CD8+ T cells from blood (PBMCs), sampled 12 months after the transplant. The CDR3 DNA is TGTGCCAGCAGTTTCGCGGGGGGCGATGAGCAGTTCTTC. Protein sequence: CASSFAGGDEQFF.